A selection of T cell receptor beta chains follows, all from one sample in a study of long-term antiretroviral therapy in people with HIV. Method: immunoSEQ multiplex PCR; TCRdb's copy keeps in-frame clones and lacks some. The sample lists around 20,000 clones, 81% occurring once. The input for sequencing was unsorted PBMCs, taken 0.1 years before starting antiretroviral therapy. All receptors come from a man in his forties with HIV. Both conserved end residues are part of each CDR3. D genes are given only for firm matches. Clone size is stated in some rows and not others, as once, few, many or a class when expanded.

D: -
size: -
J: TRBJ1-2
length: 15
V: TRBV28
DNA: TGTGCCAGCAGGCCCCAGGGGCCCCTTAACTATGGCTACACCTTC
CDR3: CASRPQGPLNYGYTF

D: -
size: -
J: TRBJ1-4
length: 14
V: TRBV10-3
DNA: TGTGCCATCAGCCCAGGGGCAACTAATGAAAAACTGTTTTTT
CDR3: CAISPGATNEKLFF

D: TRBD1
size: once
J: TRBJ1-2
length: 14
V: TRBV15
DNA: TGTGCCACCAGCAGAGGACAGGGGGGCTATGGCTACACCTTC
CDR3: CATSRGQGGYGYTF

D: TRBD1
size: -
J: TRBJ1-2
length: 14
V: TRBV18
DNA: TGTGCCAGCTCACCTCTAAACAGGGGCTATGGCTACACCTTC
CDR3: CASSPLNRGYGYTF

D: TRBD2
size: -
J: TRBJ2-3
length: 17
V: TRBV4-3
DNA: TGCGCCAGCAGCCAAGATATAGCGGGGTATGTCACAGATACGCAGTATTTT
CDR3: CASSQDIAGYVTDTQYF

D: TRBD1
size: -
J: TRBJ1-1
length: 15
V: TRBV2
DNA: TGTGCCAGCAGGGGCCCATACCTAACAGGGGCCGAAGCTTTCTTT
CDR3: CASRGPYLTGAEAFF

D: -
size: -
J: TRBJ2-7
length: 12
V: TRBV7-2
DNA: TGTGCCAGCTCGAGACCGAACTACGAGCAGTACTTC
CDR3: CASSRPNYEQYF

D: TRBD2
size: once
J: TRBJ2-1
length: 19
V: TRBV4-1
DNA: TGCGCCAGCAGCCAAGCGCCTCATCTGACTAGCGGGGGATTCAATGAGCAGTTCTTC
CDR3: CASSQAPHLTSGGFNEQFF

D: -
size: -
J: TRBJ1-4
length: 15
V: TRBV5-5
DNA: TGTGCCAGCAGCTCACGACACTCAACTAATGAAAAACTGTTTTTT
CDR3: CASSSRHSTNEKLFF

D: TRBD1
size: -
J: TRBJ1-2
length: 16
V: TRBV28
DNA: TGTGCCAGCAGTGCCCGGACAGGGAGAGATGGCTATGGCTACACCTTC
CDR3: CASSARTGRDGYGYTF

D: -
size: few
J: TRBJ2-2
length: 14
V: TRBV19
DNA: TGTGCCAGTAGTGGAGAGGTGCCGACCGGGGAGCTGTTTTTT
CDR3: CASSGEVPTGELFF

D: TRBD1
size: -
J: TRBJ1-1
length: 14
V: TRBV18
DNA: TGTGCCAGCTCACCCGGGACAGGGTGGACTGAAGCTTTCTTT
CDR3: CASSPGTGWTEAFF

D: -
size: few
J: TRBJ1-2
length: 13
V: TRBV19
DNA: TGTGCCAGTTCTAAACAGGTGCTCTGGGGCTACACCTTC
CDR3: CASSKQVLWGYTF

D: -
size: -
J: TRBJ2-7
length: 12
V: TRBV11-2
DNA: TGTGCCAGCAGCTTAGTGGGTTACGAGCAGTACTTC
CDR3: CASSLVGYEQYF

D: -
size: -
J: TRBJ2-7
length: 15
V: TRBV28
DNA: TGTGCCAGCAGTTTACCTGCGCTACCCCCTTACGAGCAGTACTTC
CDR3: CASSLPALPPYEQYF

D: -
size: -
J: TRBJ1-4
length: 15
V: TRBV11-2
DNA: TGTGCCAGCACCCTTACAGGGATGCCTAATGAAAAACTGTTTTTT
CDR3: CASTLTGMPNEKLFF

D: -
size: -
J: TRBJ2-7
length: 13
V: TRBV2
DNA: TGTGCCAGCATATTGGGGAGCCCCTACGAGCAGTACTTC
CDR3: CASILGSPYEQYF

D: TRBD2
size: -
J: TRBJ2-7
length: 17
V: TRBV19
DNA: TGTGCCAGTAGTCCCTGGACTAGCGGGATGGTGAACTACGAGCAGTACTTC
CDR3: CASSPWTSGMVNYEQYF

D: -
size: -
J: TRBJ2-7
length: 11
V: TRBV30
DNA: TGTGCCTGGAGTGTAGGCAGGGACCAGTACTTC
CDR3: CAWSVGRDQYF

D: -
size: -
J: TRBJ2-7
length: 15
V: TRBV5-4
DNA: TGTGCCAGCAGTTCCCCGTCAGCGGACTCCTACGAGCAGTACTTC
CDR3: CASSSPSADSYEQYF

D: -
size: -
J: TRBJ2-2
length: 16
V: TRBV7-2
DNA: TGTGCCTCAGGGGGGTGGGGGACGACGAACACCGGGGAGCTGTTTTTT
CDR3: CASGGWGTTNTGELFF

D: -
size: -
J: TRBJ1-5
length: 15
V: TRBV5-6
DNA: TGTGCCAGCAGCTTGTTGGGGGGGGACCATCAGCCCCAGCATTTT
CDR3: CASSLLGGDHQPQHF

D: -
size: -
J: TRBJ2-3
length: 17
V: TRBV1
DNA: TGCACCAGCAGCCAAGATCGATCTAGCGGGAGGGCAGATACGCAGTATTTT
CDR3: CTSSQDRSSGRADTQYF

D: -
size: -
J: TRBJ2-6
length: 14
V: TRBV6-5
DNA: TGTGCCAGCAGGTACAGAACTGGGGCCAACGTCCTGACTTTC
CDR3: CASRYRTGANVLTF

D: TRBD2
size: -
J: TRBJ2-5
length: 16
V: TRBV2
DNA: TGTGCCAGCAGTTTTTCCGGGACTAGAAGGCAAGAGACCCAGTACTTC
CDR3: CASSFSGTRRQETQYF

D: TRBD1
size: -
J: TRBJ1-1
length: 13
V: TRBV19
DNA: TGTGCCAGTAGGTTCACAGGGGACGGCGAAGCTTTCTTT
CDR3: CASRFTGDGEAFF

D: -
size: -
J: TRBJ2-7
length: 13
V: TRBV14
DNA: TGTGCCAGCAGCCAAGGTCTGGGCCGGGAGCAGTACTTC
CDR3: CASSQGLGREQYF

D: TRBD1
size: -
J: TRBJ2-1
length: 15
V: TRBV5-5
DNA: TGTGCCAGCAGACGGGCCGGGACAGGGTACAATGAGCAGTTCTTC
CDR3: CASRRAGTGYNEQFF

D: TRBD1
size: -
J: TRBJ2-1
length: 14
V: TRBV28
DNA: TGTGCCAGCAGTTCCAGGGGGCTCTACAATGAGCAGTTCTTC
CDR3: CASSSRGLYNEQFF

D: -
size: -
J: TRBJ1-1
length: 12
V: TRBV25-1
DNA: TGTGCCAGCAGTGAACTAGGGGCTGAAGCTTTCTTT
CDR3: CASSELGAEAFF

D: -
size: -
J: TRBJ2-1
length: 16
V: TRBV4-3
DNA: TGCGCCAGCAGCCAAGATTTAGGCGGGGCCTACAATGAGCAGTTCTTC
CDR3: CASSQDLGGAYNEQFF

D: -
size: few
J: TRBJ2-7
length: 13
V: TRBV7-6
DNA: TGTGCCAGCAGCCGAGTTGGACCCTACGAGCAGTACTTC
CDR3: CASSRVGPYEQYF

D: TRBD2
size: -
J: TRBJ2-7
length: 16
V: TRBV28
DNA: TGTGCCAGCAGTCGACCACCGACTAGCGGATCCTACGAGCAGTACTTC
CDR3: CASSRPPTSGSYEQYF

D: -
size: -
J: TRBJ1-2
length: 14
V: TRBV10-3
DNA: TGTGCCATCGGGGGCGGGACATTAAACTATGGCTACACCTTC
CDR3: CAIGGGTLNYGYTF

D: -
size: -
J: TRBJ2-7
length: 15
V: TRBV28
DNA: TGTGCCAGCAGCCGGGGGGCCATATCCCCCTACGAGCAGTACTTC
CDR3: CASSRGAISPYEQYF

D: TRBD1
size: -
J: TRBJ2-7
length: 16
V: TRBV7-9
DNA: TGTGCCAGCAGCAGAAGCCGGACAGGGTTCTACTACGAGCAGTACTTC
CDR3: CASSRSRTGFYYEQYF

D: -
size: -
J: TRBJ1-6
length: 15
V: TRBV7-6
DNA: TGTGCCAGCAGCGTACAGAGCTCCTATAATTCACCCCTCCACTTT
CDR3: CASSVQSSYNSPLHF

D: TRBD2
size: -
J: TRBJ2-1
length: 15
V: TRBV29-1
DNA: TGCAGCACGAGAGGCCTTCTAGCGGTCTACAATGAGCAGTTCTTC
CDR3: CSTRGLLAVYNEQFF

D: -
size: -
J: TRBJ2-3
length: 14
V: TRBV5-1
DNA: TGCGCCAGCAGCGGGACGCGAGACAGAGATACGCAGTATTTT
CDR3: CASSGTRDRDTQYF

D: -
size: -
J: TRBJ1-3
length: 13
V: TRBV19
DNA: TGTGCCAGTAGTATTGGCCGGTCCGACACCATATATTTT
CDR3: CASSIGRSDTIYF

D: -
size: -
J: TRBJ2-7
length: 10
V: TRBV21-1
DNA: TGTGCCAGCAGGCCCAAAGAGCAGTACTTC
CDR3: CASRPKEQYF

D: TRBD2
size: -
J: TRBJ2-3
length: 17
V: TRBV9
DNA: TGTGCCAGCAGCGTAGGGGCGGGAGGGCCTAGCACAGATACGCAGTATTTT
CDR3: CASSVGAGGPSTDTQYF

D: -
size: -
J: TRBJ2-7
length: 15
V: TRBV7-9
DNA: TGTGCCAGCACCTCGGGACTGGCCTTTCCCTACGAGCAGTACTTC
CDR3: CASTSGLAFPYEQYF

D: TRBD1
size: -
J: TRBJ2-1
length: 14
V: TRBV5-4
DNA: TGTGCCAGCAGCTTGAGACAGGGGGGGAATGAGCAGTTCTTC
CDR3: CASSLRQGGNEQFF

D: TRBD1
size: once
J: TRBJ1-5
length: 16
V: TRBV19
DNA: TGTGCCAGCCAGGCCATGGGGACAGGGGGGAGACAGCCCCAGCATTTT
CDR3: CASQAMGTGGRQPQHF

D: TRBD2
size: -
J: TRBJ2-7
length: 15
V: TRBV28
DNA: TGTGCCAGCAGGTCCTCGGGGGGGGGCTCCTACGAGCAGTACTTC
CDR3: CASRSSGGGSYEQYF

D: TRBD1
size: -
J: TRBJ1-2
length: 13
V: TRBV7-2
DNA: TGTGCCAGCAGGCGGGACAGGGGGGGAGGCTACACCTTC
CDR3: CASRRDRGGGYTF

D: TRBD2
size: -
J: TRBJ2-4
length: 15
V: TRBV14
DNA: TGTGCCAGCAGCTCGGGACTAGCGGATAAAAACATTCAGTACTTC
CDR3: CASSSGLADKNIQYF

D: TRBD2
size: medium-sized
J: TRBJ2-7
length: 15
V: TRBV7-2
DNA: TGTGCCAGCAGCCTTCAGGGCGGGGGTTTCTACGAGCAGTACTTC
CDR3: CASSLQGGGFYEQYF

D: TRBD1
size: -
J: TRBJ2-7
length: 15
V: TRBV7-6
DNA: TGTGCCAGCAGCCAGCGACAGGGGGCCGTTGGCGAGCAGTACTTC
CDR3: CASSQRQGAVGEQYF

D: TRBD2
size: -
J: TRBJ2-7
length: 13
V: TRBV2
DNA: TGTGCCAGTACGGGGGGGGTCTCCTACGAGCAGTACTTC
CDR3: CASTGGVSYEQYF

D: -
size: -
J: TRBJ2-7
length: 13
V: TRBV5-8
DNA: TGTGCCAGCAGCTTGACAGGTCCCTACGAGCAGTACTTC
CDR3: CASSLTGPYEQYF

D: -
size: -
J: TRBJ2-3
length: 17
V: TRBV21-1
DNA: TGTGCCAGCAGCAAATGCGAACCGGGACAGGGGAGAGATACGCAGTATTTT
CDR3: CASSKCEPGQGRDTQYF

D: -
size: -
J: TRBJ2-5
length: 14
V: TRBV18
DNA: TGTGCCAGCTCACTACAGGGCTTGAGCGAGACCCAGTACTTC
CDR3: CASSLQGLSETQYF